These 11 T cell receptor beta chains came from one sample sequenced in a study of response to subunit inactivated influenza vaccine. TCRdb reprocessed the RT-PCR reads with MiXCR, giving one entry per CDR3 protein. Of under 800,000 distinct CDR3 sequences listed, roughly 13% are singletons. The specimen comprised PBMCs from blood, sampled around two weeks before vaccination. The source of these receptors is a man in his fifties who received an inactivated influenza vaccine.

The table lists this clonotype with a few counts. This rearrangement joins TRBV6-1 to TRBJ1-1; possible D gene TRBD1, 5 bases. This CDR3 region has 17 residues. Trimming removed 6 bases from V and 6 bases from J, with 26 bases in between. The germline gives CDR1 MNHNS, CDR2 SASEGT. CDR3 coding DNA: TGTGCCAGCAGCCACCGCTTGTTGGGGCCCATGTTAGCTGAAGCTTTCTTT. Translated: CASSHRLLGPMLAEAFF.

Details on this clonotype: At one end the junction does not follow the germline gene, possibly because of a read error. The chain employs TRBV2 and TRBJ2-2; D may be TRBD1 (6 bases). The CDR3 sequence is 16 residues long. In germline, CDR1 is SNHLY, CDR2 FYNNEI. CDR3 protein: CPSSAQGPRGTGELFF. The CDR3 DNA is TGTCCCAGCAGTGCACAGGGCCCTCGTGGCACCGGGGAGCTGTTTTTT.

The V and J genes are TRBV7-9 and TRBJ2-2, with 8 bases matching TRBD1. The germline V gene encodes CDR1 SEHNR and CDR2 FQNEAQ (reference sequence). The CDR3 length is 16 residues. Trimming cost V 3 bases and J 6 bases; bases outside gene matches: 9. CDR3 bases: TGTGCCAGCAGCTTGATCTCCCGGGACAGGCCCGGGGAGCTGTTTTTT. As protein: CASSLISRDRPGELFF.

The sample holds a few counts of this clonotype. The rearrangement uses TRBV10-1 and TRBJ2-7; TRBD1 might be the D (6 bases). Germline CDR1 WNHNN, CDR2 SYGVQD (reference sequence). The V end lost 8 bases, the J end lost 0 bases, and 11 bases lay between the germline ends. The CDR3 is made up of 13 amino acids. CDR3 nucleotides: TGCGCCAGCGGGACGACAGGCTCCTACGAGCAGTACTTC. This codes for CASGTTGSYEQYF.

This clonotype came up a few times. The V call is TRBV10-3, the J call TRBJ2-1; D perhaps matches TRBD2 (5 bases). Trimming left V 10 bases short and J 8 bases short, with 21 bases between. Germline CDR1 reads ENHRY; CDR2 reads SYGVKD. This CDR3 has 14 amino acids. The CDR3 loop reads CATRFDTFGDEQFF. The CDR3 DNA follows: TGTGCCACCCGGTTCGATACTTTCGGGGATGAGCAGTTCTTC.

The CDR3 sequence is CASSGPGQAYEAFF. The CDR3 region has the DNA TGTGCCAGCAGCGGACCGGGACAGGCTTATGAAGCTTTCTTT. The chain uses TRBV7-2 and TRBJ1-1; 8 bases fit TRBD1. The V gene's germline CDR1 is SGHTA and CDR2 FQGNSA. Unmatched junction bases numbered 9, after V lost 5 bases and J lost 7 bases. The CDR3 length is 14 residues.

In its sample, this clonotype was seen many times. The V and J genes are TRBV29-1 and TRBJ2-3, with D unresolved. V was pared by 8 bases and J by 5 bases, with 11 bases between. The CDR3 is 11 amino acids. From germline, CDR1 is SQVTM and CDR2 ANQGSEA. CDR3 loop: CSSLHLDTQYF. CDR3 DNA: TGCAGCTCTCTTCACTTAGATACGCAGTATTTT.

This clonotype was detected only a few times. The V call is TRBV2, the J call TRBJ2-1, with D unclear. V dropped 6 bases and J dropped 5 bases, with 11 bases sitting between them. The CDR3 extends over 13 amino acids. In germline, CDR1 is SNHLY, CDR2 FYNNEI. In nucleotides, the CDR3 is TGTGCCAGCAGCGTATACAGAGACAATGAGCAGTTCTTC. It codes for CASSVYRDNEQFF.

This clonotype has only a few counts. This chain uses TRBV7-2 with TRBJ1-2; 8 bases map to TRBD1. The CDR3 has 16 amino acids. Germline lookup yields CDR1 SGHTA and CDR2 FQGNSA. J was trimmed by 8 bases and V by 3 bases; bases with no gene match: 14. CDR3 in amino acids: CASSFYQDRAEGGYTF. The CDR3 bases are TGTGCCAGCAGCTTTTACCAGGACAGGGCCGAGGGCGGCTACACCTTC.

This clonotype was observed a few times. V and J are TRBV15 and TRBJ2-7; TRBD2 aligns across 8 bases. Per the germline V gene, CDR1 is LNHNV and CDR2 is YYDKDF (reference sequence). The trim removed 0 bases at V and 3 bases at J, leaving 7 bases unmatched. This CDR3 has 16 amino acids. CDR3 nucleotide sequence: TGTGCCACCAGCAGAGATCTAGCGGGTGCCTACTACGAGCAGTACTTC. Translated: CATSRDLAGAYYEQYF.

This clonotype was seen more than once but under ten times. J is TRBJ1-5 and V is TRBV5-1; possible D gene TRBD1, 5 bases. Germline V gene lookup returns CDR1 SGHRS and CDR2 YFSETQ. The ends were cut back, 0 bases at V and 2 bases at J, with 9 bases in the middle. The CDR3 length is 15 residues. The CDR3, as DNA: TGCGCCAGCAGCTTGGATGGGGCTGGCAATCAGCCCCAGCATTTT. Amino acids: CASSLDGAGNQPQHF.